The 16 T cell receptor beta chains presented below share a single source sample, sequenced in a study of T cells in Graves' hyperthyroidism and ophthalmopathy. The source material, RNA transcripts, was used to amplify TCR beta CDR3 regions. Initially, a first-round RT-PCR of the TCR CDR3 employed the HTBI primer set. MiXCR was run by TCRdb on the multiplex PCR reads, yielding one entry per CDR3 protein. The sample carries around 340,000 distinct CDR3 sequences, 15% to 20% recorded once. Sequences were obtained from blood. The receptors were gathered from a woman between 35 and 50 years old with Graves' ophthalmopathy.

The V gene is TRBV18, the J gene TRBJ1-2, with D hard to call. With 2 bases removed from V and 13 bases from J, the gap between germline ends came to 14 bases. The germline CDR1 and CDR2 sequences are KGHSH and LQKENI. The CDR3 has 12 amino acids. The CDR3 here is CASSPERVGGTF. The CDR3 nucleotides read TGTGCCAGCTCACCAGAACGGGTGGGTGGCACCTTC.

This clonotype was recorded at least ten times. The chain uses TRBV28 and TRBJ1-1, with D unresolved. Germline V gene lookup returns CDR1 MDHEN and CDR2 SYDVKM. The CDR3 extends over 15 amino acids. Trimming removed 5 bases from V and 1 base from J, with 14 bases in between. DNA of the CDR3: TGTGCCAGCAGTCTGTGGACGGAGACGAACACTGAAGCTTTCTTT. Translated, it gives CASSLWTETNTEAFF.

The V gene is TRBV4-2, the J gene TRBJ1-1, with D unclear. Trimming left V 1 base short and J 1 base short, with 7 bases between. Germline lookup yields CDR1 LGHNA and CDR2 YNFKEQ. The CDR3 has 14 amino acids. The CDR3 is CASSQVTKNTEAFF. The CDR3 DNA reads TGTGCCAGCAGCCAAGTAACCAAGAACACTGAAGCTTTCTTT.

The sample holds many counts of this clonotype. The chain employs TRBV4-2 and TRBJ2-5, with D perhaps TRBD2 (6 bases). V shed 4 bases and J shed 5 bases, with 20 bases lying between them. The CDR3 loop spans 16 amino acids. The germline V gene has CDR1 LGHNA and CDR2 YNFKEQ. The CDR3, as DNA: TGTGCCAGCAGCCCATTCCGGCGGGGTGGGGGTGAGACCCAGTACTTC. Amino acids: CASSPFRRGGGETQYF.

This clonotype appeared a single time. This chain uses TRBV19 with TRBJ2-2; tentative D call: TRBD1 (7 bases). This CDR3 comprises 15 residues. Germline CDR1 and CDR2: LNHDA and SQIVND (reference sequence). Trimming took 9 bases from V and 4 from J, leaving 18 bases between them. CDR3: CASYYRGGITGELFF. In DNA, the CDR3 is TGTGCCAGCTACTACAGGGGAGGTATCACCGGGGAGCTGTTTTTT. Full variable domain (missing parts from reference TRBV19 and TRBJ2-2): DGGITQSPKYLFRKEGQNVTLSCEQNLNHDAMYWYRQDPGQGLRLIYYSQIVNDFQKGDIAEGYSVSREKKESFPLTVTSAQKNPTAFYLCASYYRGGITGELFFGEGSRLTVL.

This clonotype has at least ten counts. The CDR3 DNA reads TGTGCCAGCAGTGGGACACAGGTTCAGCCCCAGCATTTT. It is translated as CASSGTQVQPQHF. The chain recombines TRBV12-3 or TRBV12-4 with TRBJ1-5, with D perhaps matching TRBD1 (6 bases). V gave up 5 bases and J gave up 6 bases, with 11 bases separating them. This CDR3 comprises 13 residues.

V and J are TRBV28 and TRBJ1-5; possibly TRBD1 for D (6 bases). CDR1 is MDHEN and CDR2 is SYDVKM in the germline V gene. The length of the CDR3 is 18 residues. The V and J ends lost 6 bases and 0 bases respectively, with 21 bases between them. The CDR3, as DNA: TGTGCCAGCAGCCCCCGGGGGCCAGATTTACATAGCAATCAGCCCCAGCATTTT. Amino acid sequence: CASSPRGPDLHSNQPQHF.

This clonotype was seen at least ten times. The chain joins TRBV15 to TRBJ1-5; 7 bases agree with TRBD1. From germline, CDR1 is LNHNV and CDR2 YYDKDF (reference sequence). J was trimmed by 0 bases and V by 1 base; bases with no gene match: 6. The CDR3 totals 17 residues. CDR3 DNA sequence: TGTGCCACCAGCAGAGTTAGAGCAGGGGGTAGCAATCAGCCCCAGCATTTT. Its translation is CATSRVRAGGSNQPQHF. The variable domain in full, completed from reference TRBV15 and TRBJ1-5, reads DAMVIQNPRYQVTQFGKPVTLSCSQTLNHNVMYWYQQKSSQAPKLLFHYYDKDFNNEADTPDNFQSRRPNTSFCFLDIRSPGLGDTAMYLCATSRVRAGGSNQPQHFGDGTRLSIL.

This clonotype has at least ten counts. The chain carries TRBV7-9 and TRBJ1-3; D is undetermined. Germline V gene data show CDR1 as SEHNR and CDR2 as FQNEAQ (reference sequence). Trimming took off 2 bases at V and 6 bases at J, with 11 bases between the two ends. The CDR3 sequence is 14 residues long. The CDR3 spells CASSLPIWENTIYF. CDR3 in DNA: TGTGCCAGCAGCTTACCGATATGGGAAAACACCATATATTTT.

In regard to this clonotype: One end of the junction is discordant with germline, which a read error may explain. For the CDR3, the DNA is TGTGCCAGCAGTTCCGGGGGGATAGGGGGGAACACTGAAGCTTGCTTT. Its protein product is CASSSGGIGGNTEACF. V is TRBV27 and J is TRBJ1-1; tentatively, D is TRBD1 (6 bases). Germline V CDR1 and CDR2: MNHEY, SMNVEV (reference sequence). The CDR3 is 16 residues long.

There are many counts of this clonotype. The rearrangement uses TRBV27 and TRBJ1-6; D gene ambiguous. Trimming stripped 0 bases from V and 9 bases from J, with 12 bases between. The CDR3 contains 15 residues. Looked up from germline, CDR1 is MNHEY and CDR2 is SMNVEV (reference sequence). CDR3 residues: CASSLSRGWASPLHF. The CDR3 DNA is TGTGCCAGCAGTTTATCGAGAGGGTGGGCTTCACCCCTCCACTTT.

This clonotype was found many times. The chain couples TRBV19 to TRBJ1-5; D unresolved. V gave up 6 bases and J gave up 3 bases, with 9 bases separating them. Germline assignment: CDR1 LNHDA and CDR2 SQIVND (reference sequence). The CDR3 extends over 13 amino acids. CDR3 sequence reads: CASSDTTNQPQHF. CDR3 bases: TGTGCCAGTAGCGACACAACCAATCAGCCCCAGCATTTT.

The chain links TRBV30 to TRBJ1-1, with D perhaps matching TRBD1 (6 bases). Trimming removed 3 bases at V and 4 bases at J, with 15 bases between. CDR3 size: 14 residues. Germline values: CDR1 GTSNPN, CDR2 SVGIG (reference sequence). CDR3 bases: TGTGCCTGGAGCCCCGGGGGCCTTGGCACTGAAGCTTTCTTT. Translated: CAWSPGGLGTEAFF.

This clonotype was detected ten times or more. This chain links TRBV19 with TRBJ1-2; D is ambiguous. Germline loops: CDR1 LNHDA, CDR2 SQIVND (reference sequence). V was trimmed by 5 bases and J by 3 bases, leaving 10 bases between them. The CDR3 covers 13 residues. The CDR3 coding sequence is TGTGCCAGTAGTCCCAGTGCTGACTATGGCTACACCTTC. Protein product: CASSPSADYGYTF.

This clonotype has a count of ten or more. The gene calls are TRBV20-1 and TRBJ2-7, with 14 bases matching TRBD2. Trimming removed 6 bases from V and 3 bases from J; junction bases left unmatched: 10. CDR3 length: 16 residues. Germline CDR1 and CDR2: DFQATT and SNEGSKA (reference sequence). CDR3 DNA: TGCAGTGCGGATGGGACTAGCGGGAGCGCTCTCTACGAGCAGTACTTC. Translated, it gives CSADGTSGSALYEQYF.

This clonotype was observed at least ten times. The rearrangement joins TRBV6-5 to TRBJ1-1; 9 nucleotides match TRBD1. This CDR3 region has 17 residues. From germline, CDR1 is MNHEY and CDR2 SVGAGI. The V gene end was trimmed by 4 bases and the J gene end by 5 bases; junction bases not matched to a gene: 14. The CDR3 protein is CASSSVGTGWGRTEAFF. In nucleotides, the CDR3 is TGTGCCAGCAGTTCCGTTGGGACAGGGTGGGGACGGACTGAAGCTTTCTTT.